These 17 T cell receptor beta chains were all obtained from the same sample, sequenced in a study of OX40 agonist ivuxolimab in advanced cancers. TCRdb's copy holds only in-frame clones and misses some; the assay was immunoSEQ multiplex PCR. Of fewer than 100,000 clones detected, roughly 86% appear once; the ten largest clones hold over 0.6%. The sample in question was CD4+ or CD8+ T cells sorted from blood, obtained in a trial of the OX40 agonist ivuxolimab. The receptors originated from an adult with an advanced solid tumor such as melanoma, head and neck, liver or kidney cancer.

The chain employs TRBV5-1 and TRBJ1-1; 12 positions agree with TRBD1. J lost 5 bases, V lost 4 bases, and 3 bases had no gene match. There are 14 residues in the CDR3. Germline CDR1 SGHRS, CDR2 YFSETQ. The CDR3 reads CASSRDRGQTEAFF. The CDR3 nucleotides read TGCGCCAGCAGCCGGGACAGGGGGCAAACTGAAGCTTTCTTT.

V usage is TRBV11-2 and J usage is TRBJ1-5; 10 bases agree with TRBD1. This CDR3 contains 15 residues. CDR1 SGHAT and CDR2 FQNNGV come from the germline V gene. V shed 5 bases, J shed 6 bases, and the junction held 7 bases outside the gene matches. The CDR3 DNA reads TGTGCCAGCAGCCCTGGGACAGGGGACAGTCAGCCCCAGCATTTT. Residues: CASSPGTGDSQPQHF.

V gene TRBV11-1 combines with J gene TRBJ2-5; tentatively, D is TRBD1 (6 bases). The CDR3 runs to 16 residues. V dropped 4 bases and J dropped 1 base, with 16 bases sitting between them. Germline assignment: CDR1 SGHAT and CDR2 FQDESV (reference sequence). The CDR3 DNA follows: TGTGCCAGCAGCTCTATCAAGGACAGCTTCCAAGAGACCCAGTACTTC. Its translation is CASSSIKDSFQETQYF.

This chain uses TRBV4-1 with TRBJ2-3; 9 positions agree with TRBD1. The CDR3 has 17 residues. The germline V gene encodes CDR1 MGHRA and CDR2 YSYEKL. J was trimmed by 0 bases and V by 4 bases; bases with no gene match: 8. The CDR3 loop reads CASSLGTGTTSTDTQYF. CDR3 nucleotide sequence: TGCGCCAGCAGCCTCGGGACAGGGACAACTAGCACAGATACGCAGTATTTT.

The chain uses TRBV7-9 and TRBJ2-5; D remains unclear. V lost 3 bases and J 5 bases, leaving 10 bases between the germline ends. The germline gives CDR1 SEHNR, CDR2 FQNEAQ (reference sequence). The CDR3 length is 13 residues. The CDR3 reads CASSFSRSETQYF. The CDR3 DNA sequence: TGTGCCAGCAGCTTTAGTCGGTCGGAGACCCAGTACTTC.

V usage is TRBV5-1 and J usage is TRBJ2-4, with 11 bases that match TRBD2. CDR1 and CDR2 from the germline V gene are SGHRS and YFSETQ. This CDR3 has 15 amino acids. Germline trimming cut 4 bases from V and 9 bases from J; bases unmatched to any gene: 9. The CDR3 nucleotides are TGCGCCAGCAGCCCCCTCACTAGCGGGAGCGGCATTCAGTACTTC. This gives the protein CASSPLTSGSGIQYF.

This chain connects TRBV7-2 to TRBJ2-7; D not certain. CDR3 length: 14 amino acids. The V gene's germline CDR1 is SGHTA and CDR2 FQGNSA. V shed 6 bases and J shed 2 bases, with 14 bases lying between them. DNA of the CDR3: TGTGCCAGCAGTTTGGGTGCCGGTGCCTACGAGCAGTACTTC. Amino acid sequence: CASSLGAGAYEQYF.

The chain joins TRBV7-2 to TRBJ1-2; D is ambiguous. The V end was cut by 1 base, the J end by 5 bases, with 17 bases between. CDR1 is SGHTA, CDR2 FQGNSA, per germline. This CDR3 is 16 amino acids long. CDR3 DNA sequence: TGTGCCAGCAGCTTAGGGGTGGGTACGAGTGGGTATGGCTACACCTTC. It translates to CASSLGVGTSGYGYTF.

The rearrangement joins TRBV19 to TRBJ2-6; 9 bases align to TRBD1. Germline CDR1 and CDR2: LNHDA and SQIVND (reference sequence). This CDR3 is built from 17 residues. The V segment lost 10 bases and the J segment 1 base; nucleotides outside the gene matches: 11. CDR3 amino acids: CATRTGVGMSGANVLTF. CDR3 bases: TGTGCCACCAGGACAGGGGTCGGGATGTCTGGGGCCAACGTCCTGACTTTC.

CDR3 sequence (DNA): TGCGCCAGCAGCCGAAAAAGCGGGGGGCCGGCGGGGGAGCAGTTCTTC. It specifies CASSRKSGGPAGEQFF. V usage is TRBV4-1 and J usage is TRBJ2-1, with 9 bases aligning to TRBD2. The CDR3 totals 16 residues. From germline, CDR1 is MGHRA and CDR2 YSYEKL. Trimming at V came to 4 bases and at J to 10 bases, leaving 14 bases not matched to a gene.

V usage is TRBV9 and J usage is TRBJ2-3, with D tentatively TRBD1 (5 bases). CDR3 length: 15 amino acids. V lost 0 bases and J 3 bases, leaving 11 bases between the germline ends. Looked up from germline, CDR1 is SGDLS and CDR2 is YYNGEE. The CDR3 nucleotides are TGTGCCAGCAGCGTAGAGGGGCAGGGAACAGATACGCAGTATTTT. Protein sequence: CASSVEGQGTDTQYF. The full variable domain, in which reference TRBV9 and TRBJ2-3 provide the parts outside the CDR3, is DSGVTQTPKHLITATGQRVTLRCSPRSGDLSVYWYQQSLDQGLQFLIQYYNGEERAKGNILERFSAQQFPDLHSELNLSSLELGDSALYFCASSVEGQGTDTQYFGPGTRLTVL.

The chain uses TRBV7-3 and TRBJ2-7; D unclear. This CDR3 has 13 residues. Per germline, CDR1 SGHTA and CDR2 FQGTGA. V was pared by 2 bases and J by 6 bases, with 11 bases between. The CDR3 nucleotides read TGTGCCAGCAGCTTATTGTCAAGCTCCGAGCAGTACTTC. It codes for CASSLLSSSEQYF.

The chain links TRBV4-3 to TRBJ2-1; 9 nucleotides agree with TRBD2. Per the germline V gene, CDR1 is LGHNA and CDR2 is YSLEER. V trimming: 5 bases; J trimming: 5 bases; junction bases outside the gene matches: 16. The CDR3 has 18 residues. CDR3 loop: CASSSRWGGASGDNEQFF. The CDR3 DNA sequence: TGCGCCAGCAGCTCCAGGTGGGGCGGGGCTAGCGGGGACAATGAGCAGTTCTTC.

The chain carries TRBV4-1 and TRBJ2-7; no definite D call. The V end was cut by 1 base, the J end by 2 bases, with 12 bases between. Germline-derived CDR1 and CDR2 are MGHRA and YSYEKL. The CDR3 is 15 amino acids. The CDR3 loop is CASSQGQARTYEQYF. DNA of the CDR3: TGCGCCAGCAGCCAAGGTCAGGCGAGGACCTACGAGCAGTACTTC.

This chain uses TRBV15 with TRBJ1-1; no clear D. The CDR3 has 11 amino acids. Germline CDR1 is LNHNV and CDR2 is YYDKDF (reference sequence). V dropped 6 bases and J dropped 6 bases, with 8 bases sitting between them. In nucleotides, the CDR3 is TGTGCCACCAGAGGTAGATCTGAAGCTTTCTTT. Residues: CATRGRSEAFF.

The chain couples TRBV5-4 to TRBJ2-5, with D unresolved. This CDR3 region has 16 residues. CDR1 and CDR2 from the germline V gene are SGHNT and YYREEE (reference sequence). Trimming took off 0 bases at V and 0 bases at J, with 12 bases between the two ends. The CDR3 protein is CASSLEGRAYQETQYF. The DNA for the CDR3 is TGTGCCAGCAGCTTGGAGGGAAGGGCGTACCAAGAGACCCAGTACTTC. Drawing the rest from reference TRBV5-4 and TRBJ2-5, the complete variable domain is ETGVTQSPTHLIKTRGQQVTLRCSSQSGHNTVSWYQQALGQGPQFIFQYYREEENGRGNFPPRFSGLQFPNYSSELNVNALELDDSALYLCASSLEGRAYQETQYFGPGTRLLVL.

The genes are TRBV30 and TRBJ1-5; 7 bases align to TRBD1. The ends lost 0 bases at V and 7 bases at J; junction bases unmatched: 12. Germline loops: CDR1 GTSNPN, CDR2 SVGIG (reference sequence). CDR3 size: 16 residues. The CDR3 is CAWSVRWVAGGQPQHF. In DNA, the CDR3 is TGTGCCTGGAGTGTACGGTGGGTGGCAGGGGGGCAGCCCCAGCATTTT.